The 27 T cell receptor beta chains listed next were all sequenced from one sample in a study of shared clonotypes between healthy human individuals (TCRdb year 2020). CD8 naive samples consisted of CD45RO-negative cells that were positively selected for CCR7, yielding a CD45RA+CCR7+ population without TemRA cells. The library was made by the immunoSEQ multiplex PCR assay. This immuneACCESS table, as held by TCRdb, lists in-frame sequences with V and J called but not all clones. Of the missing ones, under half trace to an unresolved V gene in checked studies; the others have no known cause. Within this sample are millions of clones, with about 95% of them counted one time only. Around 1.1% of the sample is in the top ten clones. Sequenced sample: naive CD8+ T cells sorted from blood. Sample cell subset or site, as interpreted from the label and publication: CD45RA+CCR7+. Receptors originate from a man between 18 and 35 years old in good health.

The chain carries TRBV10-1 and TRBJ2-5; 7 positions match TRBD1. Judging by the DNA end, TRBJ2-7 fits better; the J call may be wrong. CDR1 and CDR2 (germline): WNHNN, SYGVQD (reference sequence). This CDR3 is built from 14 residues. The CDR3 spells CASSESTGSGEQYF. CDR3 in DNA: TGCGCCAGCAGTGAGTCGACAGGGTCGGGCGAGCAGTACTTC.

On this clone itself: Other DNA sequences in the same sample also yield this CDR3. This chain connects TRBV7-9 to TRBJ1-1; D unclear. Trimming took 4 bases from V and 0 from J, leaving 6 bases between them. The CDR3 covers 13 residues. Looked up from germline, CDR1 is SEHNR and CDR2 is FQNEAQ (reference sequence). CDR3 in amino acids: CASSSSLNTEAFF. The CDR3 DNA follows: TGTGCCAGCAGCTCAAGTCTGAACACTGAAGCTTTCTTT.

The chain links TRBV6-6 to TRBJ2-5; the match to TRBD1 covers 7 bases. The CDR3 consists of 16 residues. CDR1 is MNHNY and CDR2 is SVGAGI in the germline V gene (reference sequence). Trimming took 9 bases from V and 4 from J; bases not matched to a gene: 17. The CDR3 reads CASHLSRDSGRETQYF. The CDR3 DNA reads TGTGCCAGTCACTTGTCACGGGACAGCGGCAGAGAGACCCAGTACTTC.

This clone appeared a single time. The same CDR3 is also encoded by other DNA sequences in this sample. In nucleotides, the CDR3 is TGTGCCAGCAGTCTCCTCCGGGGCGAGCAGTACTTC. Amino acid sequence: CASSLLRGEQYF. V and J are TRBV27 and TRBJ2-7; possible D gene TRBD2, 5 bases. V gave up 5 bases and J gave up 6 bases, with 11 bases separating them. Germline V CDR1 and CDR2: MNHEY, SMNVEV (reference sequence). The CDR3 spans 12 residues.

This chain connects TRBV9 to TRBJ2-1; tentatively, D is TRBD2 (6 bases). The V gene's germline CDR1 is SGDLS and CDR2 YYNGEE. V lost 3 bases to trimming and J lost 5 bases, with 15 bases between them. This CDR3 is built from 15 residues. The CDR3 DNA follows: TGTGCCAGCAGCGCGACCGGGACTCTAAACAATGAGCAGTTCTTC. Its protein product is CASSATGTLNNEQFF.

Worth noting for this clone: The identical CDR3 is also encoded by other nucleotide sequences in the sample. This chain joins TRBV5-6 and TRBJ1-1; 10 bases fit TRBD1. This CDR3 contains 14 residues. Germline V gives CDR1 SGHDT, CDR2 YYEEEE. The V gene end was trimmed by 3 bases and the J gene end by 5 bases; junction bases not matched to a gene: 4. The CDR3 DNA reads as TGTGCCAGCAGCTCGGGGACAGGGGTGACTGAAGCTTTCTTT. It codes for CASSSGTGVTEAFF. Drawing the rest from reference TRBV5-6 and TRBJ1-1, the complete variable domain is DAGVTQSPTHLIKTRGQQVTLRCSPKSGHDTVSWYQQALGQGPQFIFQYYEEEERQRGNFPDRFSGHQFPNYSSELNVNALLLGDSALYLCASSSGTGVTEAFFGQGTRLTVV.

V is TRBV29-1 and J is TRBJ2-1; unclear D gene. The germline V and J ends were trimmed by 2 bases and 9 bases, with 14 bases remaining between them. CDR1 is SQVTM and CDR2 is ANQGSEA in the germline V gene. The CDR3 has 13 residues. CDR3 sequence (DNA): TGCAGCGTTGAACCCTACGGGCGTTCTGAGCAGTTCTTC. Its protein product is CSVEPYGRSEQFF.

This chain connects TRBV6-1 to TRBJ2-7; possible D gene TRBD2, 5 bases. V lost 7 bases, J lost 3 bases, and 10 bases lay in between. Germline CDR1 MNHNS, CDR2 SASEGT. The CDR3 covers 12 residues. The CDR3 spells CASTPGDYEQYF. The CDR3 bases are TGTGCCAGCACCCCCGGGGACTACGAGCAGTACTTC.

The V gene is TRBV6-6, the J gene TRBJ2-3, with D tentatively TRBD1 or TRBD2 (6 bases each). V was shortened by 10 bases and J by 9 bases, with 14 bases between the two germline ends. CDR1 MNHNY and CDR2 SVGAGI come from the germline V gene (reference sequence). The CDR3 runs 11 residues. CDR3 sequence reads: CATGGGDTQYF. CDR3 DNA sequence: TGTGCCACCGGAGGGGGAGACACGCAGTATTTT.

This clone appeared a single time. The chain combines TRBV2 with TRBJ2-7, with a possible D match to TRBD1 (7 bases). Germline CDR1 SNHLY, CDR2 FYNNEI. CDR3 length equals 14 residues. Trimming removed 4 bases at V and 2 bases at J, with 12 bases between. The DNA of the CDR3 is TGTGCCAGCAGTGGGGGGGACAGAGCCTACGAGCAGTACTTC. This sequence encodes CASSGGDRAYEQYF.

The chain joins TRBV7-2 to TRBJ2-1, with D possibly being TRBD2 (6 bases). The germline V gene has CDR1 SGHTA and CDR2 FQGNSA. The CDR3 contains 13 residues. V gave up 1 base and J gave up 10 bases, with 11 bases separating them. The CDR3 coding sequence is TGTGCCAGCAGCTTAGAATCTAGCGTAGAGCAGTTCTTC. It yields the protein CASSLESSVEQFF.

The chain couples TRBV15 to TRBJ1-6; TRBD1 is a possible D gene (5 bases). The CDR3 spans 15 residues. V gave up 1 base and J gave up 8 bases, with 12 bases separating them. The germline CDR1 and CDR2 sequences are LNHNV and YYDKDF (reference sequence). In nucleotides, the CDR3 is TGTGCCACCAGCAGAGCTCGGGGACCCCATTCACCCCTCCACTTT. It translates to CATSRARGPHSPLHF.

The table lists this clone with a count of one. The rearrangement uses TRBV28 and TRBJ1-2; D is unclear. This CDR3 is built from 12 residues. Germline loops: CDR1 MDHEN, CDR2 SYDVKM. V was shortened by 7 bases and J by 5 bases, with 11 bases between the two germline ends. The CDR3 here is CASIQAEYGYTF. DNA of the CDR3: TGTGCCAGCATTCAAGCTGAGTATGGCTACACCTTC.

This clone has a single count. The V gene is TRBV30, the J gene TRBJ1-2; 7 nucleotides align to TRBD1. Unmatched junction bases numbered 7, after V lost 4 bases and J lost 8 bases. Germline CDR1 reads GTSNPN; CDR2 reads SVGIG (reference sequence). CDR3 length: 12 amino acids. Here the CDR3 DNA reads TGTGCCTGGACCCGGGACAGCCAGGGCTACACCTTC. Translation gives CAWTRDSQGYTF.

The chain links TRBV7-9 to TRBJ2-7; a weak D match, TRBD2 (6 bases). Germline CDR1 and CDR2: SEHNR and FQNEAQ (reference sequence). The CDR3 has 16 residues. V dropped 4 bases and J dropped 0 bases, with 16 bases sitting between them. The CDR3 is CASSSYGGGVSYEQYF. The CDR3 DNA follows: TGTGCCAGCAGCTCCTATGGTGGCGGGGTCTCCTACGAGCAGTACTTC. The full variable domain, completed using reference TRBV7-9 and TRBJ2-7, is DTGVSQNPRHKITKRGQNVTFRCDPISEHNRLYWYRQTLGQGPEFLTYFQNEAQLEKSRLLSDRFSAERPKGSFSTLEIQRTEQGDSAMYLCASSSYGGGVSYEQYFGPGTRLTVT.

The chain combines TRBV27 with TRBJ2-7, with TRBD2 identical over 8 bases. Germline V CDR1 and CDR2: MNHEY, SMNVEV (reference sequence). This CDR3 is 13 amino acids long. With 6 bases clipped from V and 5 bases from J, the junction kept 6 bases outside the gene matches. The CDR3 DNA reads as TGTGCCAGCAGCTCCGGGACTAGAAACGAGCAGTACTTC. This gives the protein CASSSGTRNEQYF.

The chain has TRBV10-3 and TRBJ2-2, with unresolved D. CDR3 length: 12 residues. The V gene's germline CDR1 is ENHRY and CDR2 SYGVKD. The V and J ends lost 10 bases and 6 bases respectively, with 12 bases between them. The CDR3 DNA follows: TGTGCCACCCGGGCGGTCGCCGGGGAGCTGTTTTTT. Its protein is CATRAVAGELFF.

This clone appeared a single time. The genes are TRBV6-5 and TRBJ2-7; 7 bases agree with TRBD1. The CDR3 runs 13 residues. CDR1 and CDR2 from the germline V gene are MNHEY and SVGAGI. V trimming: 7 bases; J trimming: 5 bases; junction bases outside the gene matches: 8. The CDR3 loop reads CASTTGVTNEQYF. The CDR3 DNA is TGTGCCAGCACCACAGGGGTAACTAACGAGCAGTACTTC.

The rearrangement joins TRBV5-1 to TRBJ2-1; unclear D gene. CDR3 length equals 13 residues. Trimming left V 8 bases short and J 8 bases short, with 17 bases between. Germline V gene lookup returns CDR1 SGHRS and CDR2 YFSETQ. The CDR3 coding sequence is TGCGCCAGGCGACCGGTAAGGAGCGATGAGCAGTTCTTC. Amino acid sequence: CARRPVRSDEQFF.

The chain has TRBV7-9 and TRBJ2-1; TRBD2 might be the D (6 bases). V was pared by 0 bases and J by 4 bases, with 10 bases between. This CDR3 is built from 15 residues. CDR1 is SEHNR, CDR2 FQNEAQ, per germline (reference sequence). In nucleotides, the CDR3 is TGTGCCAGCAGCTTAGCGGGAGGATTGTACAATGAGCAGTTCTTC. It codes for CASSLAGGLYNEQFF.

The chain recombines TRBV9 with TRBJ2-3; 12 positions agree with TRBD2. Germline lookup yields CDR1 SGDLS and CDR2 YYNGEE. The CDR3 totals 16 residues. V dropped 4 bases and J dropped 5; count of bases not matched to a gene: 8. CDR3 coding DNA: TGTGCCAGCAGCCCGCTAGCGGGAGGGGCCCAAGATACGCAGTATTTT. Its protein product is CASSPLAGGAQDTQYF. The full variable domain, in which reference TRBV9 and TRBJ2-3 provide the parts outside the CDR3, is DSGVTQTPKHLITATGQRVTLRCSPRSGDLSVYWYQQSLDQGLQFLIQYYNGEERAKGNILERFSAQQFPDLHSELNLSSLELGDSALYFCASSPLAGGAQDTQYFGPGTRLTVL.

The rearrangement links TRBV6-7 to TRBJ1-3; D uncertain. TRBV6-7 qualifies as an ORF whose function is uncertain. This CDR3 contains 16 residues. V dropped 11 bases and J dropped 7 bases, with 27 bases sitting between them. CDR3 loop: CAGRPPFLLNGNTIYF. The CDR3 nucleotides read TGTGCCGGGAGGCCGCCCTTCCTTTTAAACGGGAACACCATATATTTT.

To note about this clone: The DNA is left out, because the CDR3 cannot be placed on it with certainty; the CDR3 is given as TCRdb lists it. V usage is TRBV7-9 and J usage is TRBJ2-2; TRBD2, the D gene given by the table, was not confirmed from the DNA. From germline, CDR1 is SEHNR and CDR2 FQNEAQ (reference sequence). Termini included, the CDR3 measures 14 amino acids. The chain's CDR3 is CASSHGFGAGELFF.

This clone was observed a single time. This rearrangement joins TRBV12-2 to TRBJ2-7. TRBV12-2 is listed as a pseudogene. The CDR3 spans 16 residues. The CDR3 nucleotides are TGTGCAAGTCGCTTTAAAAGCGGACAAGACACCTACGAGCAGTACTTC. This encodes CASRFKSGQDTYEQYF.

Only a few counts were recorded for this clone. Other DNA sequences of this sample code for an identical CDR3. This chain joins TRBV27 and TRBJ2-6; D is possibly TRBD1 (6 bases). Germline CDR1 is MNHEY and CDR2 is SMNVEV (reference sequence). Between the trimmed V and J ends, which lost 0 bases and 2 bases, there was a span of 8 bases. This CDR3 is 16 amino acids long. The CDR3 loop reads CASSLSPGAGANVLTF. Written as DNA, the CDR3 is TGTGCCAGCAGTTTATCCCCAGGGGCTGGGGCCAACGTCCTGACTTTC. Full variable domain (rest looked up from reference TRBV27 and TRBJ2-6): EAQVTQNPRYLITVTGKKLTVTCSQNMNHEYMSWYRQDPGLGLRQIYYSMNVEVTDKGDVPEGYKVSRKEKRNFPLILESPSPNQTSLYFCASSLSPGAGANVLTFGAGSRLTVL.

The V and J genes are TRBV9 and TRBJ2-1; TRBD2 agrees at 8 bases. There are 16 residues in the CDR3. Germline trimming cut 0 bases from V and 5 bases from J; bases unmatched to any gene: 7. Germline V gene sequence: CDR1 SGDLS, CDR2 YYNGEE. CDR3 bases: TGTGCCAGCAGCGTAGGTCTAGCGGGCCAAAACAATGAGCAGTTCTTC. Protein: CASSVGLAGQNNEQFF.

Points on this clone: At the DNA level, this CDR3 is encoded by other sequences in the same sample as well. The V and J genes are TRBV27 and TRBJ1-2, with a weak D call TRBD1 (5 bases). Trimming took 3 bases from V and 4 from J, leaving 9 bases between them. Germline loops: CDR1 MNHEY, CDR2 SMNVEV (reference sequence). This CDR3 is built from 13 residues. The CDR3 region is CASSLGESYGYTF. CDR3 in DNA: TGTGCCAGCAGTTTGGGGGAGAGCTATGGCTACACCTTC.